This TCR beta chain was captured in a study of radiotherapy plus CTLA-4 blockade in lung cancer. Points on this clone: Its antigen remains unidentified.

Ipilimumab-mediated CTLA-4 blockade plus focal radiation was given to patients having chemo-refractory metastatic non-small-cell lung cancer. V lost 5 bases, J lost 8 bases, and 11 bases lay in between. This CDR3 contains 13 residues. Per the germline V gene, CDR1 is SGHRS and CDR2 is YFSETQ. Regarding the study as a whole: With interferon-beta, early dynamics of blood T cell clones were reported to best predict response.

The assay was immunoSEQ multiplex PCR, and TCRdb's table has in-frame clones only and misses some. Here the sample spans about 36,000 clones, approximately 77% being singletons. This sequence originates from a human donor with non-small cell lung cancer who had stable disease on radiotherapy plus ipilimumab. This sample comprised peripheral blood, obtained from a patient treated with radiotherapy plus ipilimumab. The rearrangement links TRBV5-1 to TRBJ1-6, with D possibly TRBD1 on 5 matching bases. The CDR3 reads CASSRGKDSPLHF. CDR3 bases: TGCGCCAGCAGTAGGGGCAAGGATTCACCCCTCCACTTT.